This T cell receptor beta chain emerged from a study of shared clonotypes between healthy human individuals. Study at large: Each donor's CD4 naive and CD4 memory cells filled three plates apiece, CD8 naive two, and CD8 memory one.

As for this clone: The antigen is not known. The conserved phenylalanine or tryptophan is not found at the CDR3 terminus, so this likely reflects a read error. Because the CDR3's place on the DNA is in doubt, the DNA is left out and the CDR3 is given as listed by TCRdb.

Study-wide findings and caveats: The generation probabilities recorded for non-shared clonotypes fell below those of clonotypes shared by all four donors. The genetic and exposure-history diversity represented was limited by few donors.

The authors' processing: There were no quality scores in the junction-only immunoSEQ sequences, so filtering differed. Sequencing used immunoSEQ multiplex PCR; TCRdb keeps in-frame clones, though not all of them. V and J calls and clone size are as listed in that table; D and trimming were resolved from the DNA. The sample lists around 2.1 million clones; about 92% were seen once. The CDR3 spans 11 residues, counting both ends. Germline loops: CDR1 MNHNS, CDR2 SASEGT. CD45RO-negative cells were positively selected for CCR7, leaving out terminally differentiated effector memory CD45RA+ cells. The chain couples TRBV6-1 to TRBJ1-5; TRBD1, the D gene given by the table, was not confirmed from the DNA. The sample consisted of naive CD8+ T cells from PBMCs. The clonotype originates from a young man in good health. Some clones in this sample may be carry-over from other donors' samples. CDR3 loop: CASRFMTDLVV.